This entry lists 18 T cell receptor beta chains sequenced from one sample in a study of blood T cell repertoires in COVID-19. Method: immunoSEQ multiplex PCR; TCRdb's copy keeps in-frame clones and lacks some. The sample consists of approximately 230,000 clones, around 88% of them appearing once. The sample consisted of PBMCs or T cells enriched from blood (not recorded which). These receptors were obtained from a woman aged 50 to 65 with acute COVID-19.

The CDR3 DNA is TGTGCCAGCAGCTTAACAGGGGAAAAAGCCTACGAGCAGTACTTC. It codes for CASSLTGEKAYEQYF. The chain employs TRBV6-5 and TRBJ2-7; 7 positions match TRBD1. Trimming cost V 6 bases and J 2 bases; bases outside gene matches: 10. The CDR3 is 15 amino acids. CDR1 is MNHEY and CDR2 is SVGAGI in the germline V gene.

The chain combines TRBV28 with TRBJ1-5, with 7 nucleotides matching TRBD1. Germline values: CDR1 MDHEN, CDR2 SYDVKM. The V gene end was trimmed by 5 bases and the J gene end by 6 bases; junction bases not matched to a gene: 10. The CDR3 runs to 15 residues. This CDR3 is CASSRRQGRSQPQHF. The CDR3 DNA reads TGTGCCAGCAGTCGGCGACAGGGTAGAAGTCAGCCCCAGCATTTT.

This chain links TRBV28 with TRBJ2-4; D is unclear. CDR3 size: 13 residues. Between the trimmed V and J ends, which lost 7 bases and 7 bases, there was a span of 14 bases. CDR1 and CDR2 (germline): MDHEN, SYDVKM. The CDR3 is CASTTSGRNIQYF. In nucleotides, the CDR3 is TGTGCCAGCACCACGTCGGGTCGGAACATTCAGTACTTC.

The chain carries TRBV7-2 and TRBJ2-5, with 7 bases matching TRBD2. Germline trimming cut 3 bases from V and 4 bases from J; bases unmatched to any gene: 5. The CDR3 spans 14 residues. Germline CDR1 and CDR2: SGHTA and FQGNSA. CDR3 in amino acids: CASSFGGSLETQYF. The CDR3 nucleotides are TGTGCCAGCAGCTTTGGCGGGAGTTTAGAGACCCAGTACTTC.

This clone was seen once. For the CDR3, the DNA is TGTGCCAGCAGCTTGGGGCGGGGCCAAAACTATGGCTACACCTTC. Its protein product is CASSLGRGQNYGYTF. This chain connects TRBV5-6 to TRBJ1-2; TRBD1 might be the D (5 bases). This CDR3 is 15 amino acids long. Germline CDR1 is SGHDT and CDR2 is YYEEEE. Trimming shortened V by 0 bases and J by 2 bases, and 11 bases separated the two germline ends.

The V call is TRBV7-2, the J call TRBJ1-5; D gene unclear. The CDR3 contains 13 residues. Germline V CDR1 and CDR2: SGHTA, FQGNSA. With 2 bases removed from V and 5 bases from J, the gap between germline ends came to 7 bases. The CDR3: CASSLRVDQPQHF. CDR3 DNA: TGTGCCAGCAGCTTAAGAGTTGATCAGCCCCAGCATTTT. The full variable domain, in which reference TRBV7-2 and TRBJ1-5 provide the parts outside the CDR3, is GAGVSQSPSNKVTEKGKDVELRCDPISGHTALYWYRQSLGQGLEFLIYFQGNSAPDKSGLPSDRFSAERTGGSVSTLTIQRTQQEDSAVYLCASSLRVDQPQHFGDGTRLSIL.

V and J are TRBV6-5 and TRBJ2-3; 7 bases agree with TRBD1. The V and J ends lost 5 bases and 9 bases, in that order; junction bases with no gene match: 8. The CDR3 totals 13 residues. Germline loops: CDR1 MNHEY, CDR2 SVGAGI. Here the CDR3 DNA reads TGTGCCAGCAGTACCGATGAGGGGGCAACGCAGTATTTT. This gives the protein CASSTDEGATQYF.

V and J are TRBV6-5 and TRBJ1-6, with 7 bases lining up with TRBD1. V lost 6 bases, J lost 10 bases, and 6 bases stayed unmatched. Germline V gives CDR1 MNHEY, CDR2 SVGAGI. The CDR3 length is 13 residues. Here the CDR3 reads CASRRQGGSPLHF. The CDR3 nucleotides are TGTGCCAGCAGAAGACAGGGAGGCTCACCCCTCCACTTT.

The chain carries TRBV28 and TRBJ2-1, with D maybe TRBD1 (5 bases). The CDR3 runs to 15 residues. V lost 7 bases and J 0 bases, leaving 13 bases between the germline ends. Per the germline V gene, CDR1 is MDHEN and CDR2 is SYDVKM. The CDR3 protein is CASTVPDSSYNEQFF. CDR3 nucleotide sequence: TGTGCCAGCACGGTCCCCGACAGCTCCTACAATGAGCAGTTCTTC. Variable domain in full (rest from reference TRBV28 and TRBJ2-1): DVKVTQSSRYLVKRTGEKVFLECVQDMDHENMFWYRQDPGLGLRLIYFSYDVKMKEKGDIPEGYSVSREKKERFSLILESASTNQTSMYLCASTVPDSSYNEQFFGPGTRLTVL.

This clone appeared a few times. The V call is TRBV4-2, the J call TRBJ2-1; 10 nucleotides match TRBD2. Germline assignment: CDR1 LGHNA and CDR2 YNFKEQ. The V and J ends lost 7 bases and 6 bases, in that order; junction bases with no gene match: 6. CDR3 length: 14 amino acids. CDR3 amino acids: CASNIGLAVNEQFF. The CDR3 bases are TGTGCCAGCAACATAGGACTAGCGGTCAATGAGCAGTTCTTC.

The chain joins TRBV9 to TRBJ1-6; D might be TRBD1 (5 bases). CDR3 size: 14 residues. V was pared by 0 bases and J by 9 bases, with 10 bases between. Germline V gives CDR1 SGDLS, CDR2 YYNGEE. DNA of the CDR3: TGTGCCAGCAGCGTAGAGTCAGGGCGTTCACCCCTCCACTTT. Its protein product is CASSVESGRSPLHF.

The V gene is TRBV5-6, the J gene TRBJ1-1; 9 bases line up with TRBD1. Losses at the gene ends were 4 bases for V and 1 base for J; bases not matched to a gene: 5. This CDR3 comprises 15 residues. Germline loops: CDR1 SGHDT, CDR2 YYEEEE. The CDR3 reads CASSPDRGRNTEAFF. The CDR3 DNA reads TGTGCCAGCAGCCCGGACAGGGGCAGGAACACTGAAGCTTTCTTT.

The V call is TRBV10-3, the J call TRBJ1-6; 8 bases line up with TRBD1. Unmatched junction bases numbered 5, after V lost 6 bases and J lost 7 bases. There are 14 residues in the CDR3. From germline, CDR1 is ENHRY and CDR2 SYGVKD. CDR3 loop: CAISQTGENSPLHF. Here the CDR3 DNA reads TGTGCCATCAGCCAGACAGGGGAGAATTCACCCCTCCACTTT.

Only one count was recorded for this clone. The V and J genes are TRBV28 and TRBJ1-5, with D possibly TRBD1 on 6 matching bases. This CDR3 contains 15 residues. Germline CDR1 reads MDHEN; CDR2 reads SYDVKM. The V and J ends lost 3 bases and 4 bases respectively, with 13 bases between them. The CDR3 DNA follows: TGTGCCAGCAGTTTCGCAGGGGCCATGAATCAGCCCCAGCATTTT. It encodes CASSFAGAMNQPQHF.

This chain joins TRBV5-1 and TRBJ2-2; 10 bases agree with TRBD1. This CDR3 region has 16 residues. Trimming removed 1 base from V and 7 bases from J; junction bases left unmatched: 7. Looked up from germline, CDR1 is SGHRS and CDR2 is YFSETQ. Here the CDR3 DNA reads TGCGCCAGCAGCTTGCCGGGACAGGGGTGGATCGGGGAGCTGTTTTTT. Its translation is CASSLPGQGWIGELFF.

The rearrangement uses TRBV2 and TRBJ1-5; a weak D match, TRBD1 (6 bases). This CDR3 has 15 residues. Germline V gene lookup returns CDR1 SNHLY and CDR2 FYNNEI. Trimming took off 4 bases at V and 0 bases at J, with 10 bases between the two ends. CDR3 DNA: TGTGCCAGCAGTGGGACAGAGCATAGCAATCAGCCCCAGCATTTT. Its translation is CASSGTEHSNQPQHF.

The chain links TRBV5-6 to TRBJ2-7; tentatively, D is TRBD1 (5 bases). The CDR3 contains 14 residues. Germline CDR1 is SGHDT and CDR2 is YYEEEE. Trimming stripped 3 bases from V and 3 bases from J, with 13 bases between. The CDR3 sequence is CASSSVDSYYEQYF. CDR3 nucleotides: TGTGCCAGCAGCTCGGTCGACAGTTACTACGAGCAGTACTTC.

About this clone itself: The identical CDR3 is also encoded by other nucleotide sequences in the sample. This chain connects TRBV18 to TRBJ1-5, with D possibly being TRBD1 (6 bases). This CDR3 has 15 amino acids. The germline CDR1 and CDR2 sequences are KGHSH and LQKENI. V shed 6 bases and J shed 0 bases, with 12 bases lying between them. The CDR3 reads CASSPGTNSNQPQHF. DNA for the CDR3: TGTGCCAGCTCGCCCGGGACAAATAGCAATCAGCCCCAGCATTTT.